This TCR beta chain emerged from a study of chemoradiotherapy in HPV16-positive cancers. Clones were read by immunoSEQ multiplex PCR, and TCRdb kept only the in-frame ones, dropping some. Among about 24,000 clones, approximately 94% were seen once, and the ten largest hold 2.7%. The CDR3 sequence is 12 residues long. V lost 2 bases to trimming and J lost 9 bases, with 7 bases between them. Germline-derived CDR1 and CDR2 are KGHSH and LQKENI. Sampling was done from a patient who underwent chemoradiotherapy. The rearrangement joins TRBV18 to TRBJ2-2, with TRBD2 as a possible D gene (5 bases). The receptor was derived from a human donor with HPV-associated anogenital cancer. The CDR3 sequence: CASSPGSRELFF. In nucleotides, the CDR3 is TGTGCCAGCTCACCAGGGAGCAGGGAGCTGTTTTTT.